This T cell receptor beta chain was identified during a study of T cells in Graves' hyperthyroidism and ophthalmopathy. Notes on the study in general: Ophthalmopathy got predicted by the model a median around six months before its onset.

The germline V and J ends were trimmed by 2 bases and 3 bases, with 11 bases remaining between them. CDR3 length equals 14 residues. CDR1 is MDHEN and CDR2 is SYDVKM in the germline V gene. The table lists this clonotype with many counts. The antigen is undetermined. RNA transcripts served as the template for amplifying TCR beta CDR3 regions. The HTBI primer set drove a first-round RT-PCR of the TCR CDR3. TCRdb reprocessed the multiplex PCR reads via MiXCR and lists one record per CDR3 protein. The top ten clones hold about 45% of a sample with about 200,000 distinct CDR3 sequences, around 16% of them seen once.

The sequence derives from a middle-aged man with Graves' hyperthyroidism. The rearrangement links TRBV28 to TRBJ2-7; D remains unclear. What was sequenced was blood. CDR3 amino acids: CASSLLSRHYEQYF. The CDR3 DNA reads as TGTGCCAGCAGTTTACTTTCCCGTCACTACGAGCAGTACTTC.